This T cell receptor (beta chain) comes out of a study of T cells in Graves' hyperthyroidism and ophthalmopathy (dated by TCRdb to the late 2010s). Regarding the study in general: Peripheral blood was sampled at the time of initial diagnosis, prior to any treatment. To identify distinguishing TCR V-J signatures, a discovery cohort of 100 patients was used, comprising 40 to 45 with Graves' ophthalmopathy and some 60 with stable Graves' hyperthyroidism. Prospective prediction of ophthalmopathy was tested in an independent validation cohort consisting of fewer than 20 hyperthyroidism patients and 15 or so patients who later progressed to ophthalmopathy. The 100 discovery patients were randomly divided into training and test sets at a 7:3 ratio. The study also compared thyroid tissue and blood T-cell repertoires from about 6 Graves' hyperthyroidism patients. Following sampling, methimazole starting at 30 mg daily was given to hyperthyroidism patients, and high-dose intravenous methylprednisolone was given to ophthalmopathy patients. TCR Vbeta CDR3 sequencing of roughly 140 peripheral blood samples (about 45 ophthalmopathy, 75 to 80 hyperthyroidism and about 17 progressor patients) is reported in the paper.

The TCR beta CDR3 regions were amplified from RNA transcripts. The first round of RT-PCR for the TCR CDR3 was performed with the HTBI primer set and the Qiagen OneStep RT-PCR kit. The libraries were constructed in a second round of multiplex PCR and then size-selected and purified. The libraries were sequenced on an Illumina HiSeq2000 using paired-end 100 bp reads. Per the source publication's procedure: SOAPnuke was used to process the raw data, with reads discarded if the reads contained adapters or uncalled bases, had a mean Phred below 15, or lacked an exact constant-primer or identifier match. COPE v1.2.5 was used to merge high-quality paired reads, and clonotypes were defined as unique nucleotide sequences. Clonotypes were aligned to IMGT TRBV, TRBD and TRBJ reference segments using MiTCR v1.1. Only V-J combinations with frequency above 0.0001, covering 99% to 99.2% of repertoires, were analysed. A TCS score was defined as the ratio between F50 (clonal expansion) and ExV (chaos), using BLOSUM62-based TCRdist between CDR3 peptides within each V-J. Welch's t-statistics and random forest reduced roughly 530 V-J features to roughly 13, which were used in a naive Bayes classifier (R e1071). TCRdb's own reprocessing of the public reads used fastp at Q25 and MiXCR and kept productive beta chains. Each record represents a unique CDR3 protein, reported with the most common genes and DNA among its rows. TCRdb, rather than the study authors, made the V and J calls. For this sample the table gives about 600,000 distinct CDR3 sequences, of which more than 15% were detected only once. The ten largest clones represent more than 3% of the sample.

General findings and caveats noted by the study authors: No statistical method was used to set the sample size in advance, and investigators knew the group allocation. In cross-validation, a model built on a 13 V-J signature told ophthalmopathy apart from stable hyperthyroidism with over 85% sensitivity and roughly 81% specificity, and in testing the same model reached 80%/75%. Most expanded thyroid clonotypes (frequency above 0.001) were also found in blood, which suggests that blood repertoires may mirror thyroid immune responses. In validation, the model predicted progression to ophthalmopathy with approximately 71% sensitivity and around 72% specificity, a median of around 6.6 months before onset.

Per the germline V gene (reference sequence), DFQATT is the CDR1 and SNEGSKA is the CDR2. The CDR3, cysteine through phenylalanine, is 13 amino acids long. Left in the record is the CDR3 DNA by itself, 39 bases read in frame from the first base. On this clonotype: What antigen it recognizes has not been identified. This could be a read error, since a much larger clone is one nucleotide away.

Ophthalmopathy patients had moderately to severely active disease, with a Clinical Activity Score of 3 or more, a NOSPECS grade of 4 or more, and a disease duration of less than 3 months. Exclusion was applied to patients with uncontrolled infections, other autoimmune diseases, pregnancy or lactation. Diagnoses were established on the basis of clinical symptoms, serum thyroxine and TRAb, thyroid ultrasound, and orbital computed tomography. PBMCs were isolated from about 9.2 ml of fresh peripheral blood by Ficoll-Paque density gradient centrifugation. Total RNA was extracted using Trizol reagent, and RNA quality was assessed on an Agilent 2100 Bioanalyzer.

The source material was blood. The clonotype was recovered from a middle-aged woman with Graves' ophthalmopathy. Recombination joined TRBV20-1 with TRBJ1-2, with TRBD1 tentatively as D gene (6 bases match). The DNA sequence follows: TGCAGTGCCAGAGAGGGGGATGGATCTGGCGACACCTTC. This translates into CSAREGDGSGDTF.